Listed below are T cell receptor beta chains from one sample, sequenced in a study of Ad26.COV2.S vaccination and SARS-CoV-2 variants. Some clones are missing from TCRdb's copy, which holds only in-frame ones; the method was immunoSEQ multiplex PCR. The profile covers around 340,000 clones, with around 89% appearing a single time and about 5% taken by the ten largest. The material sequenced was peripheral blood, taken in a trial of Ad26.COV2.S vaccine versus placebo. Source of these receptors: a person aged 18 to 65 who received the Ad26.COV2.S COVID-19 vaccine or a placebo. CDR3s include the opening cysteine and the closing phenylalanine or tryptophan. D genes are given only for firm matches. Not every row has a clone size; where given, it reads once, few, many or a size class.

-,-,TRBJ2-3,TRBV27,12,CASSSQGDTQYF,TGTGCCAGCAGTTCCCAGGGAGATACGCAGTATTTT
-,-,TRBJ1-6,TRBV11-2,17,CASSLVPEGSYNSPLHF,TGTGCCAGCAGCTTAGTACCGGAGGGCTCCTATAATTCACCCCTCCACTTT
TRBD1,-,TRBJ1-5,TRBV6-6,17,CASTRGSGTGGHQPQHF,TGTGCCAGCACTCGGGGGTCCGGGACAGGGGGCCATCAGCCCCAGCATTTT
TRBD1,-,TRBJ2-7,TRBV2,15,CASSEETGRTYEQYF,TGTGCCAGCAGTGAGGAGACAGGGCGAACCTACGAGCAGTACTTC
-,-,TRBJ1-2,TRBV4-3,13,CASSQVRNYGYTF,TGCGCCAGCAGCCAAGTCAGGAACTATGGCTACACCTTC
-,-,TRBJ2-7,TRBV5-3,12,CARSPCSYEQYF,TGTGCCAGAAGCCCGTGCTCCTACGAGCAGTACTTC
TRBD1,-,TRBJ2-5,TRBV2,15,CASSGGQGMWETQYF,TGTGCCAGCAGTGGTGGACAGGGGATGTGGGAGACCCAGTACTTC
-,-,TRBJ2-1,TRBV7-2,16,CASSLTPGLVNNEQFF,TGTGCCAGCAGCTTGACACCGGGACTTGTCAACAATGAGCAGTTCTTC
TRBD1,-,TRBJ1-2,TRBV25-1,17,CASSETPDRDLSYGYTF,TGTGCCAGCAGTGAAACCCCTGACAGGGACTTGTCCTATGGCTACACCTTC
TRBD1,-,TRBJ2-7,TRBV27,17,CASSLFPGQGDNYEQYF,TGTGCCAGCAGTCTCTTTCCGGGACAGGGGGATAACTACGAGCAGTACTTC
-,-,TRBJ2-3,TRBV28,12,CASRGSTDTQYF,TGTGCCAGCAGGGGAAGCACAGATACGCAGTATTTT
-,-,TRBJ2-2,TRBV13,16,CASSLDRVEDTGELFF,TGTGCCAGCAGCTTAGACAGGGTAGAGGACACCGGGGAGCTGTTTTTT
TRBD2,-,TRBJ2-1,TRBV27,15,CASSQIAGGQNEQFF,TGTGCCAGCAGCCAGATAGCGGGGGGGCAAAATGAGCAGTTCTTC
-,-,TRBJ1-5,TRBV21-1,18,CASPDVSQGAISNQPQHF,TGTGCCAGTCCGGACGTCAGTCAGGGGGCAATTAGCAATCAGCCCCAGCATTTT
TRBD2,-,TRBJ2-7,TRBV10-3,15,CAISRASGGAYEQYF,TGTGCCATCAGTAGGGCTAGCGGGGGAGCCTACGAGCAGTACTTC
-,-,TRBJ1-4,TRBV10-3,12,CAISPSNEKLFF,TGTGCCATCAGTCCCAGTAATGAAAAACTGTTTTTT
-,-,TRBJ2-7,TRBV7-2,18,CASSRRALTVSSSYEQYF,TGTGCCAGCAGCCGGAGAGCCCTGACAGTATCCAGCTCCTACGAGCAGTACTTC
-,-,TRBJ1-3,TRBV9,15,CASSADSLSGNTIYF,TGTGCCAGCAGCGCAGACAGCCTCTCTGGAAACACCATATATTTT
TRBD1,-,TRBJ2-1,TRBV5-1,16,CASSTGQGGAKNEQFF,TGCGCCAGCAGCACGGGACAGGGTGGGGCCAAGAATGAGCAGTTCTTC
-,-,TRBJ2-7,TRBV5-6,12,CASSFSGGEQYF,TGTGCCAGCAGCTTTAGCGGAGGCGAGCAGTACTTC
TRBD1,-,TRBJ2-5,TRBV7-8,14,CASGITTGVETQYF,TGTGCCAGCGGCATAACGACAGGGGTAGAGACCCAGTACTTC
TRBD1,few,TRBJ1-2,TRBV9,15,CASSVEGTGGLGYTF,TGTGCCAGCAGCGTAGAAGGGACAGGGGGCCTTGGCTACACCTTC
-,-,TRBJ1-1,TRBV5-1,14,CASSSPDRNTEAFF,TGCGCCAGCAGCTCCCCCGACAGAAACACTGAAGCTTTCTTT
TRBD2,-,TRBJ2-3,TRBV11-3,16,CASSPGLAALTDTQYF,TGTGCCAGCAGCCCCGGACTAGCGGCCCTCACAGATACGCAGTATTTT
TRBD2,-,TRBJ2-2,TRBV5-6,17,CASGLLAGGAHTGELFF,TGTGCCAGCGGCCTACTAGCGGGGGGGGCACACACCGGGGAGCTGTTTTTT
-,-,TRBJ2-2,TRBV5-4,13,CASSSPVTGELFF,TGTGCCAGCAGCTCCCCTGTAACCGGGGAGCTGTTTTTT
TRBD2,-,TRBJ2-3,TRBV9,16,CASSGKAGVPPDTQYF,TGTGCCAGCAGCGGCAAAGCGGGAGTTCCGCCAGATACGCAGTATTTT
-,few,TRBJ1-4,TRBV2,12,CASSVRSEKLFF,TGTGCCAGCAGTGTTCGGTCTGAAAAACTGTTTTTT
-,-,TRBJ2-2,TRBV28,13,CASSTGTAGELFF,TGTGCCAGCAGTACAGGGACGGCCGGGGAGCTGTTTTTT
-,-,TRBJ2-2,TRBV7-9,18,CASSPPMGDKGTTGELFF,TGTGCCAGCAGCCCGCCAATGGGGGACAAGGGTACCACCGGGGAGCTGTTTTTT
TRBD2,-,TRBJ2-3,TRBV30,17,CAWRRLAGGWRTDTQYF,TGTGCCTGGAGGCGACTAGCGGGAGGGTGGCGCACAGATACGCAGTATTTT
-,once,TRBJ1-4,TRBV18,13,CASSTTTNEKLFF,TGTGCCAGCTCAACCACAACTAATGAAAAACTGTTTTTT
-,-,TRBJ2-2,TRBV3-1/TRBV3-2,14,CASSQGQWNGELFF,TGTGCCAGCAGCCAAGGTCAGTGGAACGGGGAGCTGTTTTTT
-,-,TRBJ1-1,TRBV11-2,16,CASSILPGILDTEAFF,TGTGCCAGCAGCATTCTGCCGGGGATCTTGGACACTGAAGCTTTCTTT
-,-,TRBJ2-5,TRBV19,16,CASSIVYGWVQETQYF,TGTGCCAGTAGTATAGTGTACGGATGGGTCCAAGAGACCCAGTACTTC
-,-,TRBJ1-6,TRBV28,14,CASTPDRINSPLHF,TGTGCCAGCACCCCCGACAGAATCAATTCACCCCTCCACTTT
-,-,TRBJ1-1,TRBV30,14,CAWSVHDSDTEAFF,TGTGCCTGGAGTGTACATGATTCTGACACTGAAGCTTTCTTT
-,-,TRBJ2-1,TRBV2,15,CASSEGRLSYNEQFF,TGTGCCAGCAGTGAAGGGAGACTTTCCTACAATGAGCAGTTCTTC
TRBD1,-,TRBJ1-2,TRBV9,16,CASSVGTGADNYGYTF,TGTGCCAGCAGCGTAGGTACAGGGGCGGATAATTATGGCTACACCTTC
-,once,TRBJ1-5,TRBV19,15,CASSIGQYSNQPQHF,TGTGCCAGTAGTATTGGTCAGTATAGCAATCAGCCCCAGCATTTT
TRBD2,-,TRBJ2-3,TRBV11-3,17,CASSAGTSGFSTDTQYF,TGTGCCAGCAGCGCAGGGACTAGCGGGTTTAGCACAGATACGCAGTATTTT
TRBD1,once,TRBJ1-1,TRBV27,15,CASSTKTGGYTEAFF,TGTGCCAGCAGTACCAAGACAGGGGGCTACACTGAAGCTTTCTTT
-,-,TRBJ2-1,TRBV9,12,CASSVQQGRQFF,TGTGCCAGCAGCGTACAGCAGGGTAGGCAGTTCTTC
TRBD1,-,TRBJ1-6,TRBV2,15,CASSRTGGYNSPLHF,TGTGCCAGCAGCCGGACAGGGGGTTATAATTCACCCCTCCACTTT
-,-,TRBJ2-7,TRBV7-8,14,CASSPTGITYEQYF,TGTGCCAGCAGTCCCACCGGGATAACCTACGAGCAGTACTTC
-,-,TRBJ1-1,TRBV9,14,CASTPPGDDTEAFF,TGTGCCAGCACGCCGCCAGGAGATGACACTGAAGCTTTCTTT